This TCR beta chain emerged from a study of CD8 T cells in Susac syndrome. Germline CDR1 and CDR2: SGDLS and YYNGEE. V lost 0 bases and J lost 7, with 14 bases in between. The CDR3 extends over 15 amino acids. When the RNA was reverse transcribed, random hexamers were used with an input of roughly 0.5 to 1 ug. TCRdb called the immunoSEQ multiplex PCR reads again in MiXCR, with one record for every CDR3 protein. The sample includes fewer than 300,000 distinct CDR3 sequences, approximately 85% of them seen just once. The specimen sequenced was CD8+ T cells from PBMCs. The chain is built from TRBV9 and TRBJ2-1; a weak D match, TRBD2 (6 bases). The receptor was isolated from a human donor with multiple sclerosis. The CDR3 sequence is CASSVVDYSSNEQFF. The CDR3 nucleotides read TGTGCCAGCAGCGTAGTGGACTACAGTTCAAATGAGCAGTTCTTC.